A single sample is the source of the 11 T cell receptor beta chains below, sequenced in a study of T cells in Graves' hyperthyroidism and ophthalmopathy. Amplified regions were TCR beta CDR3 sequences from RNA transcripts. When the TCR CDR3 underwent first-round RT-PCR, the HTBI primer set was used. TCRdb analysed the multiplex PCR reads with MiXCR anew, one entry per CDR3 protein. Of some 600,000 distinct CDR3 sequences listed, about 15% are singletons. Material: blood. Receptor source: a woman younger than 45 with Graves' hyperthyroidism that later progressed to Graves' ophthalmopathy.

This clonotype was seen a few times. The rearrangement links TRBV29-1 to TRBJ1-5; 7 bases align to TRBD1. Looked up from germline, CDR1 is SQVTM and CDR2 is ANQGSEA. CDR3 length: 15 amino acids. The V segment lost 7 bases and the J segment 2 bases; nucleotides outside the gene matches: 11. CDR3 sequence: CSATTGAGGNQPQHF. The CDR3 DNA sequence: TGCAGCGCAACCACAGGGGCGGGGGGCAATCAGCCCCAGCATTTT.

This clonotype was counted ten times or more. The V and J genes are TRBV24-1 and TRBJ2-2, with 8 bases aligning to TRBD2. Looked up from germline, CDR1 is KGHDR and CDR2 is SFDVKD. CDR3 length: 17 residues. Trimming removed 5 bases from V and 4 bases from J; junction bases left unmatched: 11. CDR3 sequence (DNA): TGTGCCACCAGTGGATCGGCCAGCGGGAGTGTCACCGGGGAGCTGTTTTTT. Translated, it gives CATSGSASGSVTGELFF.

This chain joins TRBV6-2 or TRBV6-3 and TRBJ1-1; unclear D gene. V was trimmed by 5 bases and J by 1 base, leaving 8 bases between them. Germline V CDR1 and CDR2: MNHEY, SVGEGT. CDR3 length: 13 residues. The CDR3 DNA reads TGTGCCAGCAGTCCAGTGAGGAACACTGAAGCTTTCTTT. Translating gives CASSPVRNTEAFF.

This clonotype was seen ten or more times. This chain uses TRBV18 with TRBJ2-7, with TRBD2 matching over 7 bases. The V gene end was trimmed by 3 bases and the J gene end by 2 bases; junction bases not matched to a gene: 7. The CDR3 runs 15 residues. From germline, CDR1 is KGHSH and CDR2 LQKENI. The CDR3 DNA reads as TGTGCCAGCTCACCGTCGACTAGCAGAACCTACGAGCAGTACTTC. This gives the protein CASSPSTSRTYEQYF.

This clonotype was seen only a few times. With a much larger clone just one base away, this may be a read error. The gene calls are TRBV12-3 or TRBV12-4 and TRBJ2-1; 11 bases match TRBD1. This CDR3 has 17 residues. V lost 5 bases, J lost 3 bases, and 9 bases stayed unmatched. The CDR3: CASSRHSGTGGYNEQFF. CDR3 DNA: TGTGCCAGCAGTCGACATTCCGGGACAGGGGGCTACAATGAGCAGTTCTTC.

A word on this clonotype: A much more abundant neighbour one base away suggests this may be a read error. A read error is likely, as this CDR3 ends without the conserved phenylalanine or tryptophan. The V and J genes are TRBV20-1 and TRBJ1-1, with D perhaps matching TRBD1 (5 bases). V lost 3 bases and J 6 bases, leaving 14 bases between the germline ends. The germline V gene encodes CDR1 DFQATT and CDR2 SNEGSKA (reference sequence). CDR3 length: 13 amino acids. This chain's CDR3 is CSARGGTRAEAFS. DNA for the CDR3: TGCAGTGCTAGGGGGGGGACTCGGGCTGAAGCTTTCTCT.

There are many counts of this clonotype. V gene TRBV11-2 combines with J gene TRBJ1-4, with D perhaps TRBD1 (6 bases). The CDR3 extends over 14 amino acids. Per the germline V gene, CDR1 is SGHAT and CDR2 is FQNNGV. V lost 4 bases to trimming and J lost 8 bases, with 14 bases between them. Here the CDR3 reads CASSSDRSREKLFF. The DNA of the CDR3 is TGTGCCAGCAGCTCAGACAGGAGCCGCGAAAAACTGTTTTTT. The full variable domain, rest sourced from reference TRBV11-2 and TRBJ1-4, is EAGVAQSPRYKIIEKRQSVAFWCNPISGHATLYWYQQILGQGPKLLIQFQNNGVVDDSQLPKDRFSAERLKGVDSTLKIQPAKLEDSAVYLCASSSDRSREKLFFGSGTQLSVL.

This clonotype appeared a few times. The CDR3 DNA is TGTGCCAGCCTTGAGGGCGGCGGGGGGACCTTGGGTGAGCAGTTCTTC. It translates to CASLEGGGGTLGEQFF. This chain links TRBV7-9 with TRBJ2-1; 8 nucleotides line up with TRBD2. Germline V CDR1 and CDR2: SEHNR, FQNEAQ (reference sequence). CDR3 length: 16 amino acids. Trimming at V came to 8 bases and at J to 9 bases, leaving 18 bases not matched to a gene. Combining the CDR3 with reference TRBV7-9 and TRBJ2-1 gives the whole variable domain DTGVSQNPRHKITKRGQNVTFRCDPISEHNRLYWYRQTLGQGPEFLTYFQNEAQLEKSRLLSDRFSAERPKGSFSTLEIQRTEQGDSAMYLCASLEGGGGTLGEQFFGPGTRLTVL.

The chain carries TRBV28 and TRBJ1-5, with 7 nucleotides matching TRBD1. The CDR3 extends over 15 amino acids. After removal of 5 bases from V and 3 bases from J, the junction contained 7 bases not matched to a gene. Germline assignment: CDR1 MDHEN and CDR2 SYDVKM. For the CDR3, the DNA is TGTGCCAGCAGTCCATCAGGGGGATACAATCAGCCCCAGCATTTT. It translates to CASSPSGGYNQPQHF.

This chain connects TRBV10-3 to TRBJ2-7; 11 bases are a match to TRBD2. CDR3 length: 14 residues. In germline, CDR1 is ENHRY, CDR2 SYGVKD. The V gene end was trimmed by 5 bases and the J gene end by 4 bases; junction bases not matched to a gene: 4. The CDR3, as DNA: TGTGCCATCAGTTCCGGGACTAGCGGATACGAGCAGTACTTC. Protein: CAISSGTSGYEQYF.

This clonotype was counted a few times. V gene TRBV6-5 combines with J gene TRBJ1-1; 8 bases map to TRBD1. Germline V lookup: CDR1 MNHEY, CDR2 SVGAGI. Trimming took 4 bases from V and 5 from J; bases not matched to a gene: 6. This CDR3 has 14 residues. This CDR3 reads CASSLGQVETEAFF. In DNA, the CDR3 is TGTGCCAGCAGTTTGGGACAGGTGGAAACTGAAGCTTTCTTT.